These T cell receptor beta chains were read from a single sample in a study of CD8+ T cells in alopecia areata. Only in-frame clones appear in the TCRdb table, and some are missing; sequencing was by immunoSEQ multiplex PCR. The sample contains approximately 160,000 clones, roughly 60% of which appear only once. Specimen: CD4+ T cells sorted from blood, collected at week 24, from a patient treated with tofacitinib. These TCRs come from a human donor with alopecia areata. Each CDR3 is given with its conserved first and last residue. A D gene is named only where the DNA matches it firmly. Clone size is shown for a subset of rows, as once, few, many or a class of expanded clone.

V: TRBV5-1
size: -
D: -
J: TRBJ1-6
CDR3: CASSYIEGVDSPLHF
DNA: TGCGCCAGCAGCTATATCGAGGGGGTTGATTCACCCCTCCACTTT

V: TRBV27
size: -
D: -
J: TRBJ2-7
CDR3: CASSLVRIRGGDGRYEQYF
DNA: TGTGCCAGCAGTTTAGTGAGGATAAGGGGCGGGGATGGACGCTACGAGCAGTACTTC

V: TRBV4-2
size: -
D: TRBD2
J: TRBJ2-1
CDR3: CASSQVGVAGEQFF
DNA: TGTGCCAGCAGCCAAGTTGGAGTAGCGGGTGAGCAGTTCTTC

V: TRBV18
size: -
D: -
J: TRBJ2-5
CDR3: CASSPVRSRETQYF
DNA: TGTGCCAGCTCACCTGTCCGATCAAGGGAGACCCAGTACTTC

V: TRBV29-1
size: -
D: TRBD1
J: TRBJ1-2
CDR3: CSVVIHQGASGYTF
DNA: TGCAGCGTTGTCATCCATCAGGGGGCTAGTGGCTACACCTTC

V: TRBV19
size: few
D: TRBD1
J: TRBJ1-2
CDR3: CGTGDGYTF
DNA: TGTGGGACAGGGGATGGCTACACCTTC

V: TRBV15
size: once
D: -
J: TRBJ2-1
CDR3: CATSSTLGGLEQFF
DNA: TGTGCCACCAGCAGTACCTTAGGGGGGCTAGAGCAGTTCTTC

V: TRBV19
size: once
D: TRBD2
J: TRBJ2-5
CDR3: CASSMSGTETQYF
DNA: TGTGCCAGTAGTATGAGCGGGACCGAGACCCAGTACTTC

V: TRBV29-1
size: -
D: -
J: TRBJ2-7
CDR3: CSVEQQVGREQYF
DNA: TGCAGCGTTGAACAGCAGGTAGGGCGCGAGCAGTACTTC

V: TRBV30
size: -
D: -
J: TRBJ2-6
CDR3: CACPRGPISGANVLTF
DNA: TGTGCCTGCCCGCGGGGGCCCATCTCTGGGGCCAACGTCCTGACTTTC

V: TRBV15
size: -
D: TRBD1
J: TRBJ1-1
CDR3: CATSREGQGPTEAFF
DNA: TGTGCCACCAGCAGAGAGGGACAGGGGCCCACTGAAGCTTTCTTT

V: TRBV15
size: -
D: -
J: TRBJ2-5
CDR3: CATSRDRQGTGTQYF
DNA: TGTGCCACCAGCAGAGATCGGCAGGGTACGGGGACCCAGTACTTC

V: TRBV5-1
size: -
D: TRBD1
J: TRBJ2-1
CDR3: CASSFSGQLGNEQFF
DNA: TGCGCCAGCAGCTTCTCGGGACAGTTGGGCAATGAGCAGTTCTTC

V: TRBV5-6
size: once
D: -
J: TRBJ1-5
CDR3: CASSLAVGSVGNQPQHF
DNA: TGTGCCAGCAGCTTGGCGGTAGGGAGCGTTGGCAATCAGCCCCAGCATTTT

V: TRBV29-1
size: few
D: -
J: TRBJ2-3
CDR3: CSVAQTGLGRTDTQYF
DNA: TGCAGCGTTGCTCAGACAGGTTTGGGGCGCACAGATACGCAGTATTTT

V: TRBV7-6
size: -
D: TRBD1
J: TRBJ1-3
CDR3: CASSLRYRGLAGNTIYF
DNA: TGTGCCAGCAGCTTACGATACAGGGGGCTGGCAGGAAACACCATATATTTT

V: TRBV4-1
size: -
D: -
J: TRBJ1-3
CDR3: CASSPWWETGNTIYF
DNA: TGCGCCAGCAGCCCGTGGTGGGAGACTGGAAACACCATATATTTT

V: TRBV27
size: -
D: TRBD2
J: TRBJ2-5
CDR3: CASGGLEGETQYF
DNA: TGTGCCTCGGGGGGGCTGGAGGGAGAGACCCAGTACTTC

V: TRBV5-1
size: -
D: -
J: TRBJ2-5
CDR3: CASSSEQETQYF
DNA: TGCGCCAGCAGCTCGGAACAAGAGACCCAGTACTTC

V: TRBV6-1
size: -
D: -
J: TRBJ1-5
CDR3: CASSESGVNQPQHF
DNA: TGTGCCAGCAGTGAGTCAGGGGTCAATCAGCCCCAGCATTTT

V: TRBV29-1
size: few
D: TRBD1
J: TRBJ1-2
CDR3: CSVAPGTDYGYTF
DNA: TGCAGCGTTGCCCCCGGGACAGATTATGGCTACACCTTC

V: TRBV7-9
size: -
D: TRBD1
J: TRBJ1-1
CDR3: CASSMEGAIPEAFF
DNA: TGTGCCAGCAGCATGGAGGGGGCGATCCCTGAAGCTTTCTTT

V: TRBV2
size: -
D: TRBD1
J: TRBJ2-6
CDR3: CASRRQGAGANVLTF
DNA: TGTGCCAGCAGACGACAGGGGGCTGGGGCCAACGTCCTGACTTTC

V: TRBV2
size: -
D: -
J: TRBJ1-2
CDR3: CASSAGSRTSYGYTF
DNA: TGTGCCAGCAGCGCCGGGAGCAGGACATCCTATGGCTACACCTTC

V: TRBV19
size: few
D: -
J: TRBJ2-3
CDR3: CASSARTDTQYF
DNA: TGTGCCAGTAGCGCAAGGACAGATACGCAGTATTTT

V: TRBV6-5
size: -
D: -
J: TRBJ2-7
CDR3: CASSYSRPDTQGEQYF
DNA: TGTGCCAGCAGTTACTCGCGTCCGGACACTCAGGGTGAGCAGTACTTC

V: TRBV11-3
size: -
D: -
J: TRBJ2-5
CDR3: CASSSPRQETQYF
DNA: TGTGCCAGCAGCTCCCCAAGGCAAGAGACCCAGTACTTC

V: TRBV29-1
size: few
D: TRBD1
J: TRBJ2-1
CDR3: CSSGEQGNEQFF
DNA: TGCAGCTCTGGGGAACAGGGGAATGAGCAGTTCTTC

V: TRBV4-1
size: -
D: -
J: TRBJ2-1
CDR3: CASSPLGGEQFF
DNA: TGCGCCAGCAGCCCCCTTGGCGGTGAGCAGTTCTTC

V: TRBV29-1
size: -
D: -
J: TRBJ2-3
CDR3: CSVEVRVIGSQPAVEDTQYF
DNA: TGCAGCGTTGAAGTGAGGGTCATAGGGTCCCAACCAGCGGTGGAAGATACGCAGTATTTT

V: TRBV7-8
size: -
D: TRBD2
J: TRBJ2-7
CDR3: CASSHSHRLAGEQYF
DNA: TGTGCCAGCAGTCATTCCCACCGACTAGCGGGGGAGCAGTACTTC

V: TRBV4-2
size: -
D: TRBD1
J: TRBJ2-2
CDR3: CASSQDILPGQRTGELFF
DNA: TGTGCCAGCAGCCAAGACATCTTACCGGGACAGAGAACCGGGGAGCTGTTTTTT

V: TRBV5-1
size: -
D: -
J: TRBJ1-5
CDR3: CASKCPQHF
DNA: TGCGCCAGCAAATGTCCCCAGCATTTT

V: TRBV2
size: few
D: -
J: TRBJ2-3
CDR3: CASWGLATSTDTQYF
DNA: TGTGCCAGCTGGGGCCTAGCGACTAGCACAGATACGCAGTATTTT

V: TRBV6-5
size: once
D: TRBD1
J: TRBJ1-2
CDR3: CASSPGTATHYGYTF
DNA: TGTGCCAGCAGTCCGGGGACAGCAACTCACTATGGCTACACCTTC

V: TRBV5-1
size: -
D: -
J: TRBJ2-1
CDR3: CASSLSRDRPLDEQFF
DNA: TGCGCCAGCAGCTTGAGTCGGGACCGCCCCTTGGATGAGCAGTTCTTC

V: TRBV6-1
size: -
D: TRBD2
J: TRBJ2-7
CDR3: CASSTGGGYEQYF
DNA: TGTGCCAGCAGTACCGGGGGGGGATACGAGCAGTACTTC

V: TRBV29-1
size: -
D: -
J: TRBJ2-3
CDR3: CSVASRRGTDTQYF
DNA: TGCAGCGTTGCGTCGCGCCGGGGGACAGATACGCAGTATTTT

V: TRBV25-1
size: -
D: TRBD1
J: TRBJ1-2
CDR3: CASKARGLDGYTF
DNA: TGTGCCAGCAAGGCCAGGGGGTTAGATGGCTACACCTTC

V: TRBV29-1
size: -
D: -
J: TRBJ1-2
CDR3: CSVDASRTVLGGYTF
DNA: TGCAGCGTAGACGCTAGCCGGACAGTTTTAGGTGGCTACACCTTC

V: TRBV29-1
size: few
D: TRBD2
J: TRBJ2-1
CDR3: CSVGTSGYNEQFF
DNA: TGCAGCGTTGGGACTAGCGGGTACAATGAGCAGTTCTTC

V: TRBV5-1
size: -
D: TRBD1
J: TRBJ1-1
CDR3: CASKSGTGGTEAFF
DNA: TGCGCCAGCAAGTCCGGGACAGGGGGCACTGAAGCTTTCTTT

V: TRBV7-2
size: -
D: TRBD1
J: TRBJ2-3
CDR3: CASSFYRGPVTDTQYF
DNA: TGTGCCAGCAGCTTTTACAGGGGGCCAGTCACAGATACGCAGTATTTT

V: TRBV7-9
size: -
D: -
J: TRBJ2-2
CDR3: CASREDMMNTGELFF
DNA: TGTGCCAGCAGAGAAGACATGATGAACACCGGGGAGCTGTTTTTT

V: TRBV30
size: few
D: -
J: TRBJ1-1
CDR3: CAWSVGWGNTEAFF
DNA: TGTGCCTGGAGTGTAGGATGGGGGAACACTGAAGCTTTCTTT

V: TRBV5-1
size: -
D: -
J: TRBJ1-1
CDR3: CASSSTGSTDTEAFF
DNA: TGCGCCAGCAGCTCGACGGGGTCCACGGACACTGAAGCTTTCTTT